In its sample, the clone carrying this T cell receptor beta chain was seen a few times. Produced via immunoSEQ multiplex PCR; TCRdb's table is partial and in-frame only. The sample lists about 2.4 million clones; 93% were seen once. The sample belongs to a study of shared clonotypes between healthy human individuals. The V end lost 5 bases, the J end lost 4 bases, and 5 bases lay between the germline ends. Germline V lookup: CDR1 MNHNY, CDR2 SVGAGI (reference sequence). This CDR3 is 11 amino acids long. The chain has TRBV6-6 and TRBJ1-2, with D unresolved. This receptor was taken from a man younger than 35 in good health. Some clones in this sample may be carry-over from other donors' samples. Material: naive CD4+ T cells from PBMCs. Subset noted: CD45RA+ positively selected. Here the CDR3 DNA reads TGTGCCAGCAGTATGGCCTATGGCTACACCTTC. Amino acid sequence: CASSMAYGYTF.